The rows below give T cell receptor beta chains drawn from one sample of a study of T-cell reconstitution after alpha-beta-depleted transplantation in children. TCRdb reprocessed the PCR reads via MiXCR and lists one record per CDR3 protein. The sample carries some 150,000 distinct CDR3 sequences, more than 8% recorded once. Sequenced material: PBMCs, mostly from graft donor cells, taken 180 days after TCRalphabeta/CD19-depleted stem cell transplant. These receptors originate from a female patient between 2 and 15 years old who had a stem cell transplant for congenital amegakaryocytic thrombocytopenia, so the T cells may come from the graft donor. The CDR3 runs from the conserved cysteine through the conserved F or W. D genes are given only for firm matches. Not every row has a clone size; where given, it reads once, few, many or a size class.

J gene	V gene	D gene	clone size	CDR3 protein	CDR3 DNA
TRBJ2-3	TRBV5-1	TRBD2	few	CASSWEWLAGPDTQYF	TGCGCCAGCAGCTGGGAATGGCTAGCGGGGCCAGATACGCAGTATTTT
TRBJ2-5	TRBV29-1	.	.	CSVEFRLQETQYF	TGCAGCGTTGAATTCAGATTACAAGAGACCCAGTACTTC
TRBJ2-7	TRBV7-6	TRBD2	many	CASSLGLAGPYEQYF	TGTGCCAGCAGCTTAGGTCTAGCGGGACCCTACGAGCAGTACTTC
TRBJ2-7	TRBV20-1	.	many	CSASPGALYEQYF	TGCAGTGCTAGTCCAGGGGCCCTCTACGAGCAGTACTTC
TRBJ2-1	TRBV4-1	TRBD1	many	CASRDRDRANEQFF	TGCGCCAGCAGAGACCGGGACAGGGCCAATGAGCAGTTCTTC
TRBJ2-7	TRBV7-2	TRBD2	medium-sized	CASSLIAGASYEQYF	TGTGCCAGCAGCTTAATAGCGGGAGCCTCCTACGAGCAGTACTTC
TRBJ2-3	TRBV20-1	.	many	CSARVGSTDTQYF	TGCAGTGCTAGGGTCGGAAGCACAGATACGCAGTATTTT
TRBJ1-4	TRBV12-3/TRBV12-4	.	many	CASRPGHNEKLFF	TGTGCCAGCAGGCCTGGACACAATGAAAAACTGTTTTTT
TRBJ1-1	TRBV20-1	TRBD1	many	CSAGPGQVNTEAFF	TGCAGTGCCGGACCAGGACAGGTGAACACTGAAGCTTTCTTT
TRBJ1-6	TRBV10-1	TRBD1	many	CASSTGQNNSPLHF	TGCGCCAGCTCCACGGGACAGAATAATTCACCCCTCCACTTT
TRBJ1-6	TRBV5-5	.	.	CASSEPGLALHF	TGTGCCAGCAGCGAACCAGGGCTGGCCCTCCACTTT
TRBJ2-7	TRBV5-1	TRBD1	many	CASSLATGRSYEQYF	TGCGCCAGCAGCTTGGCGACAGGGCGGTCCTACGAGCAGTACTTC
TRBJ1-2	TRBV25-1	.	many	CASSESQGGYTF	TGTGCCAGCAGTGAATCTCAGGGTGGCTACACCTTC
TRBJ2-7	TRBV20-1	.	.	CSATLWQTTSYEQYF	TGCAGTGCCACGTTATGGCAGACCACCTCCTACGAGCAGTACTTC
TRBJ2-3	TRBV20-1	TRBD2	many	CSARVLAGGTDTQYF	TGCAGTGCTAGAGTTCTAGCGGGAGGAACAGATACGCAGTATTTT
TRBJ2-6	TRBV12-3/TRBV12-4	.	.	CASSPSSGANVLTF	TGTGCCAGCAGCCCTAGCTCTGGGGCCAACGTCCTGACTTTC
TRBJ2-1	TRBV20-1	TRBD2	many	CSASAFLAGVLRSYNEQFF	TGCAGTGCTAGTGCATTCTTAGCGGGAGTCTTAAGGTCCTACAATGAGCAGTTCTTC
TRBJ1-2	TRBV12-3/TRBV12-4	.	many	CASEEHLGLNYGYTF	TGTGCCAGCGAAGAACACTTAGGACTCAACTATGGCTACACCTTC
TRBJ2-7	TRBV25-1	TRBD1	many	CASSPLGTGRAYEQYF	TGTGCCAGCAGCCCCCTGGGGACAGGGAGGGCCTACGAGCAGTACTTC
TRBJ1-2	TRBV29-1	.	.	CSVGDTNYGYTF	TGCAGCGTAGGGGACACCAACTATGGCTACACCTTC
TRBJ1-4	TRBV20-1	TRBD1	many	CSASRQGGLEKLFF	TGCAGTGCTAGCCGCCAGGGGGGCCTTGAAAAACTGTTTTTT